The sequence of this T cell receptor (beta chain) was determined in a study of OX40 agonist ivuxolimab in advanced cancers. In the study overall: Previous treatment with anti-PD-1, anti-PD-L1 or anti-CTLA-4 therapy was allowed; about 44% had received some.

Broader study findings: At doses 0.1 to 3.0 mg/kg, CD4+ and CD8+ clones expanded. Expansion of clones was among the lowest in partial responders at 0.1-3.0 mg/kg.

This clone was recorded a few times. The target antigen is unknown. Profiling relied on immunoSEQ multiplex PCR, and the TCRdb table lists in-frame clones only, not all of them. The sample lists 80,000 or so clones, over 80% seen once, with under 2% in the top ten. Exclusion of a patient followed from autoimmune disease history or systemic immunosuppression. Trimming took 5 bases from V and 2 from J, leaving 16 bases between them. The CDR3 runs to 15 residues. Germline assignment: CDR1 SGHVS and CDR2 FQNEAQ. The specimen comprised CD4+ or CD8+ T cells sorted from blood, sampled in a trial of the OX40 agonist ivuxolimab. The origin of this receptor is an adult with an advanced solid tumor such as melanoma, head and neck, liver or kidney cancer. The chain has TRBV7-8 and TRBJ2-7; D gene uncertain. The CDR3 sequence: CASSPQTQSPYEQYF. DNA of the CDR3: TGTGCCAGCAGCCCCCAGACTCAGTCCCCCTACGAGCAGTACTTC.